Listed below are T cell receptor beta chains from one sample, sequenced in a study of cytomegalovirus exposure and HLA in healthy donors. Here immunoSEQ multiplex PCR was the method, and the copy in TCRdb shows in-frame clones only, minus some. The sample yields around 130,000 clones, around four fifths seen once. The sample was PBMCs. These receptors were taken from a boy under 10 years old in good health and CMV-seronegative. The CDR3 runs from the conserved cysteine through the conserved F or W. A D gene is named only where the DNA matches it firmly. Clone size is given for some rows only: seen once, a few or many times, or a class if the clone is expanded.

V: TRBV7-9
size: once
D: .
J: TRBJ1-1
CDR3: CASSLGSGTMNTEAFF
DNA: TGTGCCAGCAGCTTAGGTAGCGGAACCATGAACACTGAAGCTTTCTTT

V: TRBV30
size: .
D: .
J: TRBJ1-2
CDR3: CAWSLDLRDGYTF
DNA: TGTGCCTGGAGTCTCGATTTGAGAGATGGCTACACCTTC

V: TRBV6-4
size: .
D: .
J: TRBJ1-2
CDR3: CASSDSEGDGYTF
DNA: TGTGCCAGCAGTGACTCGGAAGGAGATGGCTACACCTTC

V: TRBV25-1
size: .
D: .
J: TRBJ2-3
CDR3: CASSDGRGLGTDTQYF
DNA: TGTGCCAGCAGTGACGGAAGGGGTTTGGGCACAGATACGCAGTATTTT

V: TRBV9
size: .
D: .
J: TRBJ2-6
CDR3: CASSVDRLGANVLTF
DNA: TGTGCCAGCAGCGTAGATCGTCTTGGGGCCAACGTCCTGACTTTC

V: TRBV27
size: once
D: .
J: TRBJ2-1
CDR3: CASSWGRNNEQFF
DNA: TGTGCCAGCAGTTGGGGGCGGAACAATGAGCAGTTCTTC

V: TRBV2
size: .
D: .
J: TRBJ2-3
CDR3: CASIRSLGASSTDTQYF
DNA: TGTGCCAGCATACGGTCGCTGGGGGCGTCTAGCACAGATACGCAGTATTTT

V: TRBV19
size: .
D: TRBD1
J: TRBJ1-1
CDR3: CASSRQGMNTEAFF
DNA: TGTGCCAGTAGTAGACAGGGTATGAACACTGAAGCTTTCTTT

V: TRBV7-9
size: once
D: TRBD2
J: TRBJ2-1
CDR3: CASSPTSGSVNEQFF
DNA: TGTGCCAGCAGCCCGACTAGCGGGAGTGTCAATGAGCAGTTCTTC

V: TRBV7-3
size: .
D: .
J: TRBJ1-2
CDR3: CASIDVGGTNYGYTF
DNA: TGTGCCAGCATCGACGTGGGGGGGACTAACTATGGCTACACCTTC

V: TRBV28
size: .
D: .
J: TRBJ2-7
CDR3: CASSLIGQIYEQYF
DNA: TGTGCCAGCAGTTTAATAGGACAGATCTACGAGCAGTACTTC

V: TRBV7-4
size: .
D: .
J: TRBJ1-5
CDR3: CASSLYINPQHF
DNA: TGTGCCAGCAGCTTGTACATAAATCCCCAGCATTTT

V: TRBV6-1
size: .
D: TRBD1
J: TRBJ1-2
CDR3: CAGGGTRGGGYTF
DNA: TGTGCCGGAGGGGGCACCCGGGGCGGGGGCTACACCTTC

V: TRBV25-1
size: .
D: .
J: TRBJ2-1
CDR3: CASSEYRNEQFF
DNA: TGTGCCAGCAGTGAATACCGGAATGAGCAGTTCTTC

V: TRBV4-1
size: .
D: .
J: TRBJ1-2
CDR3: CASMGGGGAGGYTF
DNA: TGCGCCAGCATGGGGGGCGGGGGAGCGGGAGGCTACACCTTC

V: TRBV6-6
size: .
D: .
J: TRBJ2-2
CDR3: CASSYGAGVDTGELFF
DNA: TGTGCCAGCAGTTATGGGGCAGGGGTCGACACCGGGGAGCTGTTTTTT

V: TRBV19
size: .
D: TRBD1
J: TRBJ2-5
CDR3: CASSRQGRETQYF
DNA: TGTGCCAGTAGTCGACAGGGAAGAGAGACCCAGTACTTC

V: TRBV7-3
size: .
D: .
J: TRBJ2-3
CDR3: CASSPMRDTDTQYF
DNA: TGTGCCAGCAGCCCCATGCGGGACACAGATACGCAGTATTTT

V: TRBV11-1
size: .
D: TRBD2
J: TRBJ2-5
CDR3: CASSFRAGGQETQYF
DNA: TGTGCCAGCAGCTTTCGAGCGGGGGGACAGGAGACCCAGTACTTC

V: TRBV7-8
size: .
D: TRBD1
J: TRBJ2-2
CDR3: CASAGGITGELFF
DNA: TGTGCCAGCGCAGGGGGTATCACCGGGGAGCTGTTTTTT

V: TRBV14
size: .
D: TRBD2
J: TRBJ2-3
CDR3: CASSQTGTSGWMTQYF
DNA: TGTGCCAGCAGCCAAACCGGGACTAGCGGGTGGATGACGCAGTATTTT

V: TRBV6-5
size: .
D: TRBD1
J: TRBJ2-1
CDR3: CASSSGDRRNNEQFF
DNA: TGTGCCAGCAGTTCTGGGGACAGGAGAAACAATGAGCAGTTCTTC

V: TRBV18
size: .
D: .
J: TRBJ2-3
CDR3: CASSPLGGTDTQYF
DNA: TGTGCCAGCTCACCACTAGGGGGAACAGATACGCAGTATTTT

V: TRBV7-9
size: .
D: .
J: TRBJ2-1
CDR3: CASSQGVAYYNEQFF
DNA: TGTGCCAGCAGCCAAGGGGTGGCCTACTACAATGAGCAGTTCTTC

V: TRBV6-1
size: .
D: .
J: TRBJ1-2
CDR3: CASLRQTNYGYTF
DNA: TGTGCCAGCTTACGACAGACTAACTATGGCTACACCTTC

V: TRBV19
size: few
D: .
J: TRBJ1-1
CDR3: CAAKEAFF
DNA: TGTGCAGCGAAGGAAGCTTTCTTT

V: TRBV7-2
size: .
D: .
J: TRBJ2-5
CDR3: CASSSTDSPETQYF
DNA: TGTGCCAGCAGCTCGACAGATTCACCAGAGACCCAGTACTTC

V: TRBV28
size: .
D: .
J: TRBJ2-3
CDR3: CASSLRGPNTDTQYF
DNA: TGTGCCAGCAGTTTAAGGGGTCCAAACACAGATACGCAGTATTTT

V: TRBV6-4
size: .
D: .
J: TRBJ1-6
CDR3: CASSDRGNSPLHF
DNA: TGTGCCAGCAGTGACAGGGGTAATTCACCCCTCCACTTT

V: TRBV11-2
size: .
D: .
J: TRBJ1-2
CDR3: CASSSPDGYTF
DNA: TGTGCCAGCAGCTCTCCAGATGGCTACACCTTC

V: TRBV29-1
size: .
D: TRBD2
J: TRBJ2-3
CDR3: CSSLAGEWSDTQYF
DNA: TGCAGCTCCCTTGCGGGAGAGTGGTCAGATACGCAGTATTTT

V: TRBV6-5
size: once
D: TRBD1
J: TRBJ1-4
CDR3: CASRQQGTINEKLFF
DNA: TGTGCCAGCAGGCAACAGGGGACGATAAATGAAAAACTGTTTTTT

V: TRBV4-3
size: .
D: TRBD1
J: TRBJ1-2
CDR3: CASSQPIPGGSAGYTF
DNA: TGCGCCAGCAGCCAACCTATCCCAGGGGGATCAGCGGGCTACACCTTC

V: TRBV6-1
size: .
D: .
J: TRBJ2-1
CDR3: CASSEIGGATGEQFF
DNA: TGTGCCAGCAGTGAAATAGGGGGGGCTACGGGTGAGCAGTTCTTC

V: TRBV6-1
size: .
D: TRBD1
J: TRBJ2-2
CDR3: CASRPQGRGTGELFF
DNA: TGTGCCAGCAGACCACAGGGGCGAGGCACCGGGGAGCTGTTTTTT

V: TRBV29-1
size: .
D: TRBD1
J: TRBJ1-1
CDR3: CSVAGGANTEAFF
DNA: TGCAGCGTTGCAGGGGGCGCGAACACTGAAGCTTTCTTT

V: TRBV10-1
size: few
D: TRBD2
J: TRBJ2-1
CDR3: CASSDPGLAGGDEQFF
DNA: TGCGCCAGCAGTGACCCGGGACTAGCGGGAGGCGATGAGCAGTTCTTC

V: TRBV4-1
size: .
D: .
J: TRBJ1-2
CDR3: CASSQDQGNYGYTF
DNA: TGCGCCAGCAGCCAAGATCAGGGCAACTATGGCTACACCTTC

V: TRBV6-5
size: .
D: .
J: TRBJ1-1
CDR3: CASSYGDTLNTEAFF
DNA: TGTGCCAGCAGTTACGGGGACACACTGAACACTGAAGCTTTCTTT

V: TRBV7-9
size: .
D: .
J: TRBJ1-5
CDR3: CASRLESNQPQHF
DNA: TGTGCCAGCCGTCTTGAGAGCAATCAGCCCCAGCATTTT

V: TRBV28
size: .
D: .
J: TRBJ1-3
CDR3: CASSSAALTGNTIYF
DNA: TGTGCCAGCAGTTCCGCCGCACTCACTGGAAACACCATATATTTT

V: TRBV19
size: once
D: .
J: TRBJ1-2
CDR3: CASSPSGHFQGSYYGYTF
DNA: TGTGCCAGTAGTCCATCGGGACATTTTCAGGGCTCCTACTATGGCTACACCTTC

V: TRBV5-1
size: .
D: .
J: TRBJ1-2
CDR3: CASSLDSNYGYTF
DNA: TGCGCCAGCAGCTTAGACTCAAACTATGGCTACACCTTC

V: TRBV7-9
size: .
D: .
J: TRBJ1-1
CDR3: CASSRWGGVGNTEAFF
DNA: TGTGCCAGCAGCCGCTGGGGGGGCGTAGGGAACACTGAAGCTTTCTTT

V: TRBV6-1
size: few
D: .
J: TRBJ1-5
CDR3: CASEGGGGNQPQHF
DNA: TGTGCCAGCGAGGGCGGAGGGGGCAATCAGCCCCAGCATTTT

V: TRBV4-3
size: .
D: .
J: TRBJ1-2
CDR3: CASSTLGGIYTF
DNA: TGCGCCAGCAGCACTCTGGGGGGGATCTACACCTTC

V: TRBV25-1
size: .
D: .
J: TRBJ2-2
CDR3: CASSEYEGGISTGELFF
DNA: TGTGCCAGCAGTGAATATGAAGGGGGTATAAGCACCGGGGAGCTGTTTTTT

V: TRBV7-9
size: .
D: TRBD2
J: TRBJ2-1
CDR3: CASSLAGLADFDEQFF
DNA: TGTGCCAGCAGCTTAGCTGGGCTAGCGGATTTCGATGAGCAGTTCTTC

V: TRBV25-1
size: .
D: TRBD1
J: TRBJ2-7
CDR3: CASSDWTGTGAEQYF
DNA: TGTGCCAGCAGTGACTGGACCGGGACAGGGGCCGAGCAGTACTTC

V: TRBV4-3
size: .
D: .
J: TRBJ1-4
CDR3: CASSQGAGLGNEKLFF
DNA: TGCGCCAGCAGCCAAGGAGCGGGGCTCGGTAATGAAAAACTGTTTTTT

V: TRBV12-5
size: .
D: TRBD2
J: TRBJ2-7
CDR3: CASGRFGGSYEQYF
DNA: TGTGCTAGTGGGCGGTTCGGGGGGTCCTACGAGCAGTACTTC

V: TRBV5-4
size: .
D: .
J: TRBJ2-5
CDR3: CASSPPGKAGETQYF
DNA: TGTGCCAGCAGCCCCCCGGGTAAGGCCGGCGAGACCCAGTACTTC

V: TRBV5-1
size: .
D: TRBD1
J: TRBJ1-4
CDR3: CASTLGQGAEKLFF
DNA: TGCGCCAGCACCTTGGGACAGGGGGCTGAAAAACTGTTTTTT

V: TRBV5-1
size: .
D: .
J: TRBJ2-2
CDR3: CASSEGGVRGELFF
DNA: TGCGCCAGCAGCGAGGGCGGGGTCCGTGGGGAGCTGTTTTTT

V: TRBV7-9
size: once
D: TRBD2
J: TRBJ2-1
CDR3: CASSLGASGNDNEQFF
DNA: TGTGCCAGCAGCTTAGGCGCTAGCGGGAACGACAATGAGCAGTTCTTC